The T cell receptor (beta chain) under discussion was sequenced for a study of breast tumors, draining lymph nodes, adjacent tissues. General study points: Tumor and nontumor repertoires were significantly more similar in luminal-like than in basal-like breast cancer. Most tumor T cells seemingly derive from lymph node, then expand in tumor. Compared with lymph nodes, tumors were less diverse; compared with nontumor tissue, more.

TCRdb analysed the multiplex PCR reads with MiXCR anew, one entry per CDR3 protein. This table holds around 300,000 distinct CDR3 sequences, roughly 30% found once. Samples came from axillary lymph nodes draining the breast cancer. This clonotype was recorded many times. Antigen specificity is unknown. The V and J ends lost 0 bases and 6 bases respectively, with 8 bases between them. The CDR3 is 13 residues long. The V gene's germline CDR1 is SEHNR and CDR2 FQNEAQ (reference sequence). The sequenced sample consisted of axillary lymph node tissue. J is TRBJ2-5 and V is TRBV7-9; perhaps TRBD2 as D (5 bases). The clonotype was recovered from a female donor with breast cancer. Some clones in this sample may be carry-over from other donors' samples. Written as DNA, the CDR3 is TGTGCCAGCAGCTTAGCCAGCGGCAAGACCCAGTACTTC. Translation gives CASSLASGKTQYF. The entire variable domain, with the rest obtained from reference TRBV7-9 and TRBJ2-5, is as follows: DTGVSQNPRHKITKRGQNVTFRCDPISEHNRLYWYRQTLGQGPEFLTYFQNEAQLEKSRLLSDRFSAERPKGSFSTLEIQRTEQGDSAMYLCASSLASGKTQYFGPGTRLLVL.